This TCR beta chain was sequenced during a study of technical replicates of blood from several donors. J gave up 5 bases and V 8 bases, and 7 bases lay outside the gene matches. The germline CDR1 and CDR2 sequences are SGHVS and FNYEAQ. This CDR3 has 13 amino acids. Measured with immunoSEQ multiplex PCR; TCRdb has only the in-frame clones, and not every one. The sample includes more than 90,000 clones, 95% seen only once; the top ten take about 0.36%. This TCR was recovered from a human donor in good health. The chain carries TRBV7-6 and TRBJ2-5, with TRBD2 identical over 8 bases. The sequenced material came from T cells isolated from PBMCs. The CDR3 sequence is CASRGLAGETQYF. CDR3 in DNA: TGTGCCAGCCGAGGACTAGCCGGGGAGACCCAGTACTTC.